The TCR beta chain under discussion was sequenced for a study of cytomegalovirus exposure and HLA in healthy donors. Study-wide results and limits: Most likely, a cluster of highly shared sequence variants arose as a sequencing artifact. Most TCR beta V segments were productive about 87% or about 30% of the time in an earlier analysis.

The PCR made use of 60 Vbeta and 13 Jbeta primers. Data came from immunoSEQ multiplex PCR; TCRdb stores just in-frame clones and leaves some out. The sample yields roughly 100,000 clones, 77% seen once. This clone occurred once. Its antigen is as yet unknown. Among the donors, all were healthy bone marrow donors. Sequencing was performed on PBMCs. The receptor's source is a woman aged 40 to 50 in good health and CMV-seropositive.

CDR3 DNA: TGTGCCAGCAGCGGGACAGGGGGAGCCTACGAGCAGTACTTC. Protein product: CASSGTGGAYEQYF. This chain links TRBV13 with TRBJ2-7; 11 bases map to TRBD1. This CDR3 is built from 14 residues. Unmatched junction bases numbered 2, after V lost 5 bases and J lost 2 bases. Germline CDR1 reads PRHDT; CDR2 reads FYEKMQ (reference sequence).